These 2 T cell receptor beta chains were sequenced from one sample in a study of T cell responses to AZD1222 COVID-19 vaccine. Measured with immunoSEQ multiplex PCR; TCRdb has only the in-frame clones, and not every one. The table shows 120,000 to 150,000 clones, with approximately 88% occurring only once. Sample: peripheral blood, taken on day 0 of AZD1222 vaccination. The receptors here all came from an adult in good health.

The rearrangement links TRBV19 to TRBJ1-2, with TRBD1 matching over 8 bases. V was clipped by 10 bases and J by 6 bases; unmatched bases: 10. The CDR3 sequence is 13 residues long. Germline V gene sequence: CDR1 LNHDA, CDR2 SQIVND (reference sequence). The DNA for the CDR3 is TGTGCCACCTCAAAAAGGGGACAGGATGGCTACACCTTC. It is translated as CATSKRGQDGYTF.

V is TRBV7-9 and J is TRBJ1-4; maybe TRBD1 (6 bases). V gave up 4 bases and J gave up 0 bases, with 12 bases separating them. Germline V CDR1 and CDR2: SEHNR, FQNEAQ (reference sequence). CDR3 length equals 16 residues. This CDR3 reads CASSSTGRATNEKLFF. The CDR3 DNA sequence: TGTGCCAGCAGCTCCACAGGGAGAGCAACTAATGAAAAACTGTTTTTT.